These 5 T cell receptor beta chains were all obtained from the same sample, sequenced in a study of naive and memory T cell subsets. Study findings and constraints: Naive repertoires, especially CD8, held a few larger clonotypes, possibly memory cells re-expressing CD45RA.

Both TRBC1 and TRBC2 were covered by a beta constant-region primer of two equimolar oligonucleotides. Nested alpha and beta constant-region primers with the SP2 primer drove four PCR rounds on ligated cDNA. One entry per CDR3 protein results from TCRdb running MiXCR on the UMI-ligation and nested PCR reads. Of about 150,000 distinct CDR3 sequences listed, over 20% are singletons. These receptors are not linked to any known antigen. The sequencing input was naive CD4+ T cells from blood. Receptor source: a human donor in good health.

The rearrangement links TRBV29-1 to TRBJ2-7, with D perhaps TRBD1 (6 bases). With 0 bases removed from V and 1 base from J, the gap between germline ends came to 13 bases. This CDR3 has 15 amino acids. Germline V gives CDR1 SQVTM, CDR2 ANQGSEA. CDR3 in DNA: TGCAGCGTTGAAGATTTGCAGGGGTTATCCTACGAGCAGTACTTC. Residues: CSVEDLQGLSYEQYF.

The V and J genes are TRBV6-5 and TRBJ2-5; 10 nucleotides match TRBD1. This CDR3 has 14 amino acids. CDR1 and CDR2 from the germline V gene are MNHEY and SVGAGI. V lost 5 bases to trimming and J lost 9 bases; unmatched junction nucleotides: 9. As DNA, the CDR3 is TGTGCCAGCAGTAGCCGGGACAGGGGTATGGCCCAGTACTTC. Protein sequence: CASSSRDRGMAQYF.

The sample holds a few counts of this clonotype. V and J are TRBV7-6 and TRBJ2-7; D assignment may be TRBD1 or TRBD2 (5 bases each). The CDR3 totals 13 residues. Trimming took 2 bases from V and 6 from J, leaving 11 bases between them. From germline, CDR1 is SGHVS and CDR2 FNYEAQ. CDR3 DNA sequence: TGTGCCAGCAGCTTACGGACGGGGACCGAGCAGTACTTC. This gives the protein CASSLRTGTEQYF.

This clonotype was counted at least ten times. The J gene is TRBJ1-2, the V gene TRBV29-1; maybe TRBD1 (6 bases). The CDR3 runs to 14 residues. Germline CDR1 SQVTM, CDR2 ANQGSEA. The V end lost 1 base, the J end lost 3 bases, and 12 bases lay between the germline ends. The DNA of the CDR3 is TGCAGCGTTGAAGGGCGAGAGGGGGACTATGGCTACACCTTC. This codes for CSVEGREGDYGYTF.

This clonotype showed up many times. The chain carries TRBV20-1 and TRBJ2-1, with 9 bases that match TRBD2. In germline, CDR1 is DFQATT, CDR2 SNEGSKA (reference sequence). V gave up 3 bases and J gave up 4 bases; unmatched junction bases: 10. The CDR3 sequence is 16 residues long. DNA of the CDR3: TGCAGTGCTAGGGTCCTGACTAGCGGACCTTACAATGAGCAGTTCTTC. Its protein product is CSARVLTSGPYNEQFF.